These 31 T cell receptor beta chains were all obtained from the same sample, sequenced in a study of T cells in Graves' hyperthyroidism and ophthalmopathy. Authors of the study amplified TCR beta CDR3 regions from RNA transcripts. Carried out on the TCR CDR3, a first-round RT-PCR used the HTBI primer set. In TCRdb, the multiplex PCR reads were re-called with MiXCR into one record per CDR3 protein. The sample records over 150,000 distinct CDR3 sequences, about 17% being singletons. Sequencing was performed on blood. The receptors come from a woman between 50 and 59 years old with Graves' hyperthyroidism.

This clonotype was picked up a small number of times. This sequence joins TRBV6-1 and TRBJ2-3; D might be TRBD1 or TRBD2, each matching 5 bases. V dropped 5 bases and J dropped 2 bases, with 11 bases sitting between them. The CDR3 consists of 14 residues. Germline V gene sequence: CDR1 MNHNS, CDR2 SASEGT. This CDR3 reads CASSMGRNTDTQYF. The CDR3 nucleotides read TGTGCCAGCAGTATGGGACGGAACACAGATACGCAGTATTTT.

This clonotype has a count of ten or more. This chain connects TRBV12-3 or TRBV12-4 to TRBJ1-1; 8 nucleotides agree with TRBD1. This CDR3 comprises 17 residues. Germline trimming cut 7 bases from V and 4 bases from J; bases unmatched to any gene: 17. For the CDR3, the DNA is TGTGCCAGCAATTCTAGGACAGGGAGGATGACGGTCACTGAAGCTTTCTTT. It encodes CASNSRTGRMTVTEAFF.

A remark on this clonotype: This may be a read error: a much more frequent sequence differs by one nucleotide. The chain employs TRBV6-2 or TRBV6-3 and TRBJ1-5, with 9 positions matching TRBD1. This CDR3 spans 13 amino acids. Germline CDR1 is MNHEY and CDR2 is SVGEGT. The CDR3 nucleotides are TGTGCCAGCCGCGAACAGGGGGCTCAGCCCCTGCATTTT. This sequence encodes CASREQGAQPLHF.

CDR3 in DNA: TGCGCCAGCCGCGGACTAGCGGGAGAGACCGGGGAGCTGTTTTTT. Encoded protein: CASRGLAGETGELFF. This chain joins TRBV5-1 and TRBJ2-2; 13 bases match TRBD2. CDR1 is SGHRS, CDR2 YFSETQ, per germline. V lost 7 bases and J lost 5; bases outside the gene matches: 5. The length of the CDR3 is 15 residues.

This clonotype has a handful of counts. The V gene is TRBV9, the J gene TRBJ1-5, with a tentative D call TRBD1 (6 bases). The V end lost 0 bases, the J end lost 6 bases, and 10 bases lay between the germline ends. Germline assignment: CDR1 SGDLS and CDR2 YYNGEE. The CDR3 is 14 residues long. CDR3 sequence (DNA): TGTGCCAGCAGCGTAGAGGGGGGAACTCAGCCCCAGCATTTT. It codes for CASSVEGGTQPQHF.

This clonotype was counted at least ten times. The chain recombines TRBV29-1 with TRBJ1-1; the D gene is possibly TRBD1 (6 bases). The germline V gene encodes CDR1 SQVTM and CDR2 ANQGSEA. This CDR3 is 12 amino acids long. Trimming cost V 2 bases and J 5 bases, with 9 bases left between them. CDR3 sequence (DNA): TGCAGCGTTGAACGGGGGGCGACTGAAGCTTTCTTT. Protein sequence: CSVERGATEAFF.

The gene calls are TRBV7-9 and TRBJ1-1; the match to TRBD1 covers 8 bases. The ends lost 5 bases at V and 7 bases at J; junction bases unmatched: 12. CDR3 length equals 15 residues. CDR1 and CDR2 (germline): SEHNR, FQNEAQ (reference sequence). In DNA, the CDR3 is TGTGCCAGCAGCCAAACGGGGACAGGCAGATTTGAAGCTTTCTTT. It specifies CASSQTGTGRFEAFF. The full variable domain, completed using reference TRBV7-9 and TRBJ1-1, is DTGVSQNPRHKITKRGQNVTFRCDPISEHNRLYWYRQTLGQGPEFLTYFQNEAQLEKSRLLSDRFSAERPKGSFSTLEIQRTEQGDSAMYLCASSQTGTGRFEAFFGQGTRLTVV.

This clonotype occurred many times. The chain has TRBV29-1 and TRBJ1-2; TRBD1 matches at 7 bases. Trimming cost V 7 bases and J 3 bases; bases outside gene matches: 8. The CDR3 covers 13 residues. Germline CDR1 and CDR2: SQVTM and ANQGSEA. Here the CDR3 reads CSGLTGKDYGYTF. CDR3 coding DNA: TGCAGCGGCTTGACAGGGAAAGACTATGGCTACACCTTC.

This clonotype showed up just once. The rearrangement links TRBV11-2 to TRBJ1-1; D gene ambiguous. The CDR3 sequence is 15 residues long. V was cut by 0 bases and J by 1 base, with 9 bases left in between. Germline loops: CDR1 SGHAT, CDR2 FQNNGV. This CDR3 is CASSLDRFPNTEAFF. The CDR3 DNA sequence: TGTGCCAGCAGCTTAGATCGGTTTCCGAACACTGAAGCTTTCTTT.

This clonotype was seen a handful of times. V usage is TRBV24-1 and J usage is TRBJ1-3; no definite D call. Deletions cut 4 bases from V and 2 bases from J, with 2 bases between. Per the germline V gene, CDR1 is KGHDR and CDR2 is SFDVKD. The CDR3 extends over 12 amino acids. The CDR3 sequence is CATSDPGNTIYF. For the CDR3, the DNA is TGTGCCACCAGTGACCCTGGAAACACCATATATTTT.

This clonotype was detected many times. The chain couples TRBV19 to TRBJ2-2, with TRBD2 matching over 8 bases. CDR1 LNHDA and CDR2 SQIVND come from the germline V gene (reference sequence). The J segment lost 4 bases and the V segment lost 1 base, leaving 5 bases of the junction unmatched. CDR3 size: 16 residues. The CDR3 DNA reads TGTGCCAGTAGTATAGGGGGGACTAGTACCACCGGGGAGCTGTTTTTT. It translates to CASSIGGTSTTGELFF.

This clonotype was counted many times. This sequence joins TRBV15 and TRBJ2-4; D ambiguous. Trimming took off 0 bases at V and 2 bases at J, with 5 bases between the two ends. In germline, CDR1 is LNHNV, CDR2 YYDKDF (reference sequence). The CDR3 has 14 amino acids. The CDR3 DNA follows: TGTGCCACCAGCAGAGAAGCAACCAAAAACATTCAGTACTTC. Translated, it gives CATSREATKNIQYF.

This clonotype has a handful of counts. The gene calls are TRBV7-2 and TRBJ1-3, with D possibly being TRBD1 (6 bases). The CDR3 is made up of 14 amino acids. CDR1 is SGHTA, CDR2 FQGNSA, per germline. V lost 5 bases, J lost 2 bases, and 10 bases lay in between. DNA of the CDR3: TGTGCCAGCAGCAATACAGGGACTGGAAACACCATATATTTT. Translating it yields CASSNTGTGNTIYF.

The rearrangement joins TRBV10-1 to TRBJ2-2; 8 positions agree with TRBD1. CDR1 is WNHNN and CDR2 is SYGVQD in the germline V gene (reference sequence). The CDR3 length is 15 residues. V shed 6 bases and J 5 bases; nucleotides not matched to a gene: 8. The DNA for the CDR3 is TGCGCCAGCAGAGGAAACACAGGGGGTACCGGGGAGCTGTTTTTT. The encoded protein is CASRGNTGGTGELFF.

The chain is built from TRBV11-3 and TRBJ1-4, with 7 bases matching TRBD1. CDR1 and CDR2 from the germline V gene are SGHNT and YENEEA. V lost 5 bases, J lost 4 bases, and 4 bases stayed unmatched. This CDR3 is built from 14 residues. CDR3 residues: CASSQGQYNEKLFF. The CDR3 nucleotides are TGTGCCAGCAGCCAGGGACAGTATAATGAAAAACTGTTTTTT.

This clonotype was counted at least ten times. The J gene is TRBJ2-1, the V gene TRBV11-2, with 10 bases that match TRBD1. Per germline, CDR1 SGHAT and CDR2 FQNNGV. V shed 4 bases and J 8 bases; nucleotides not matched to a gene: 11. The CDR3 covers 16 residues. CDR3 protein: CASSSGDRGDLDEQFF. In nucleotides, the CDR3 is TGTGCCAGCAGCTCAGGGGACAGGGGAGATTTGGATGAGCAGTTCTTC.

This clonotype was observed at least ten times. The chain employs TRBV20-1 and TRBJ2-3; TRBD2 might be the D (6 bases). This CDR3 comprises 14 residues. Trimming pared 3 bases from V and 1 base from J, leaving 11 bases between. CDR1 is DFQATT and CDR2 is SNEGSKA in the germline V gene (reference sequence). CDR3 amino acids: CSASRRDGTDTQYF. The CDR3 DNA is TGCAGTGCTAGTAGGCGGGACGGCACAGATACGCAGTATTTT.

This clonotype appeared many times. The rearrangement uses TRBV19 and TRBJ1-1; 9 bases align to TRBD1. Trimming at V came to 4 bases and at J to 3 bases, leaving 9 bases not matched to a gene. CDR1 is LNHDA, CDR2 SQIVND, per germline (reference sequence). The CDR3 length is 16 residues. DNA for the CDR3: TGTGCCAGTAGTAAACAACCGGGACAGGGCTACACTGAAGCTTTCTTT. Its translation: CASSKQPGQGYTEAFF. The variable domain in full, with the rest retrieved from reference TRBV19 and TRBJ1-1, is DGGITQSPKYLFRKEGQNVTLSCEQNLNHDAMYWYRQDPGQGLRLIYYSQIVNDFQKGDIAEGYSVSREKKESFPLTVTSAQKNPTAFYLCASSKQPGQGYTEAFFGQGTRLTVV.

There are a few counts of this clonotype. One end of the junction is discordant with germline, which a read error may explain. V is TRBV18 and J is TRBJ2-3; no clear D. The CDR3 sequence is 14 residues long. CDR1 and CDR2 (germline): KGHSH, LQKENI. This chain's CDR3 is CASSPPSSRDTQYF. Written as DNA, the CDR3 is TGTGCCAGCTCACCACCGTCCAGCAGAGATACGCAGTATTTT.

This clonotype showed up many times. This chain connects TRBV6-6 to TRBJ2-7; 7 positions agree with TRBD2. This CDR3 is built from 14 residues. Germline values: CDR1 MNHNY, CDR2 SVGAGI (reference sequence). Trimming took 2 bases from V and 3 from J; bases not matched to a gene: 4. The DNA of the CDR3 is TGTGCCAGCAGTTACGCCCAGCGGGACTACGAGCAGTACTTC. This codes for CASSYAQRDYEQYF.

This clonotype was detected once. This clone may be a read error of a much larger clone one base away. The chain has TRBV27 and TRBJ1-1; 10 bases are a match to TRBD1. The CDR3 is 13 residues long. Germline CDR1 and CDR2: MNHEY and SMNVEV (reference sequence). The CDR3 protein is CASRDRGEVEACF. CDR3 in DNA: TGTGCCAGCAGGGACAGGGGGGAGGTTGAAGCTTGCTTT.

The genes are TRBV4-1 and TRBJ2-1; 8 bases fit TRBD1. Germline V lookup: CDR1 MGHRA, CDR2 YSYEKL. The CDR3 is made up of 16 amino acids. V trimming: 3 bases; J trimming: 7 bases; junction bases outside the gene matches: 11. This CDR3 reads CASSHRQGSFLNEQFF. In DNA form, the CDR3 reads TGCGCCAGCAGCCATAGACAGGGGAGTTTTTTGAATGAGCAGTTCTTC.

This rearrangement joins TRBV12-3 or TRBV12-4 to TRBJ2-6; no reliable D call. The CDR3 length is 16 residues. V was cut by 6 bases and J by 0 bases, with 12 bases left in between. The CDR3 spells CASRKDPISGANVLTF. The CDR3 nucleotides read TGTGCCAGCAGGAAGGACCCCATCTCTGGGGCCAACGTCCTGACTTTC.

At least ten counts were recorded for this clonotype. The chain combines TRBV7-9 with TRBJ1-2; 7 nucleotides line up with TRBD1. Germline CDR1 SEHNR, CDR2 FQNEAQ (reference sequence). The junction had 12 bases not matched to a gene; V was cut back by 5 bases and J by 12 bases. The CDR3 is 13 residues long. CDR3 region: CASSHETGSEHTF. The CDR3 nucleotides read TGTGCCAGCAGCCACGAGACAGGGAGCGAGCACACCTTC. The full variable domain, rest sourced from reference TRBV7-9 and TRBJ1-2, is DTGVSQNPRHKITKRGQNVTFRCDPISEHNRLYWYRQTLGQGPEFLTYFQNEAQLEKSRLLSDRFSAERPKGSFSTLEIQRTEQGDSAMYLCASSHETGSEHTFGSGTRLTVV.

In nucleotides, the CDR3 is TGTGCCAGCAGCTTCGGGCCCGGGCCAGGCACAGATACGCAGTATTTT. This gives the protein CASSFGPGPGTDTQYF. The rearrangement links TRBV11-2 to TRBJ2-3; D unresolved. The ends were cut back, 3 bases at V and 1 base at J, with 14 bases in the middle. The CDR3 sequence is 16 residues long. Looked up from germline, CDR1 is SGHAT and CDR2 is FQNNGV.

The chain has TRBV20-1 and TRBJ1-3; the D gene is possibly TRBD1 (5 bases). Per germline, CDR1 DFQATT and CDR2 SNEGSKA (reference sequence). Trimming pared 6 bases from V and 0 bases from J, leaving 15 bases between. This CDR3 spans 15 amino acids. The CDR3 DNA sequence: TGCAGTGCCGCGGGACTGAAAGACTCTGGAAACACCATATATTTT. It encodes CSAAGLKDSGNTIYF.

There are many counts of this clonotype. The V and J genes are TRBV19 and TRBJ2-7, with D possibly being TRBD2 (6 bases). Between the trimmed V and J ends, which lost 5 bases and 1 base, there was a span of 9 bases. Germline V lookup: CDR1 LNHDA, CDR2 SQIVND (reference sequence). The CDR3 runs to 13 residues. CDR3 amino acids: CASSRGISYEQYF. CDR3 nucleotide sequence: TGTGCCAGTAGTCGCGGGATTTCCTACGAGCAGTACTTC. Based on the CDR3 plus reference TRBV19 and TRBJ2-7, the full variable domain is DGGITQSPKYLFRKEGQNVTLSCEQNLNHDAMYWYRQDPGQGLRLIYYSQIVNDFQKGDIAEGYSVSREKKESFPLTVTSAQKNPTAFYLCASSRGISYEQYFGPGTRLTVT.

The chain joins TRBV19 to TRBJ2-2; unclear D gene. The CDR3 runs 12 residues. The V end was cut by 7 bases, the J end by 8 bases, with 11 bases between. Looked up from germline, CDR1 is LNHDA and CDR2 is SQIVND (reference sequence). The CDR3 DNA follows: TGTGCCAGTACCTCCCTTGGGGGGGAGCTGTTTTTT. Protein product: CASTSLGGELFF. Looking up the rest from reference TRBV19 and TRBJ2-2 gives the full variable domain: DGGITQSPKYLFRKEGQNVTLSCEQNLNHDAMYWYRQDPGQGLRLIYYSQIVNDFQKGDIAEGYSVSREKKESFPLTVTSAQKNPTAFYLCASTSLGGELFFGEGSRLTVL.

In this sample, this clonotype turned up a few times. The chain couples TRBV12-3 or TRBV12-4 to TRBJ2-2; D possibly corresponds to TRBD2 (6 bases). The ends were cut back, 7 bases at V and 1 base at J, with 22 bases in the middle. The CDR3 extends over 18 amino acids. DNA for the CDR3: TGTGCCAGCACCTCACAGGTGGGATCTAGCGTGAACACCGGGGAGCTGTTTTTT. It encodes CASTSQVGSSVNTGELFF.

The J gene is TRBJ1-1, the V gene TRBV6-1; D is undetermined. The CDR3 is 18 residues long. Looked up from germline, CDR1 is MNHNS and CDR2 is SASEGT. Trimming left V 0 bases short and J 4 bases short, with 21 bases between. The chain's CDR3 is CASSEAIGVGILGTEAFF. The CDR3 nucleotides are TGTGCCAGCAGTGAAGCGATTGGGGTGGGCATCCTGGGCACTGAAGCTTTCTTT.

The genes are TRBV29-1 and TRBJ1-1; D remains unclear. CDR3 length equals 13 residues. V was cut by 2 bases and J by 3 bases, with 10 bases left in between. Germline V gene lookup returns CDR1 SQVTM and CDR2 ANQGSEA. The CDR3 protein is CSVERAEDTEAFF. In nucleotides, the CDR3 is TGCAGCGTTGAAAGGGCAGAGGACACTGAAGCTTTCTTT.